Sequencing of this TCR beta chain was carried out in a study of T cell repertoires in cytomegalovirus infection. General study results and limits: HLA-C-restricted, CMV-specific TCR beta clonotypes were dominant ex vivo. Totalled public TCR beta family frequency picked out people who carried CMV plus the relevant HLA.

This clonotype was seen many times. Antigen specificity is unknown. MiXCR, applied by TCRdb to the reads, yields one record per CDR3 protein. The table includes 650,000 to 900,000 distinct CDR3 sequences, about 27% detected once. Germline V gene sequence: CDR1 PRHDT, CDR2 FYEKMQ (reference sequence). The CDR3 is 15 residues long. Trimming removed 5 bases from V and 1 base from J, with 13 bases in between. V usage is TRBV13 and J usage is TRBJ2-3; weak D call: TRBD2 (5 bases). This receptor was identified in a human donor in good health (CMV status not recorded). Some clones in this sample may be carry-over from other donors' samples. The specimen comprised cultured CD8+ T cells from PBMCs, sampled from culture after CMV antigen stimulation. In DNA form, the CDR3 reads TGTGCCAGCAGCCACGACGGAGCGGGCACAGATACGCAGTATTTT. Translating gives CASSHDGAGTDTQYF.